These T cell receptor beta chains were read from a single sample in a study of blood T cell repertoires in COVID-19. The data were produced by immunoSEQ multiplex PCR, yet TCRdb's version contains in-frame clones alone and is incomplete. The sample contains about 110,000 clones, about four fifths of which appear only once. What was sequenced was peripheral blood. The source of these receptors is a woman in her sixties or seventies with acute or convalescent COVID-19. CDR3s include the opening cysteine and the closing phenylalanine or tryptophan. A D gene is named only where the DNA matches it firmly. Clone size is given for some rows only: seen once, a few or many times, or a class if the clone is expanded.

NA,TRBJ1-6,NA,TRBV2,TGTGCCAGCACCGGGGGGCTTTTTAATTCACCCCTCCACTTT,CASTGGLFNSPLHF
TRBD1,TRBJ1-3,NA,TRBV30,TGTGCCTGGACTACCGGGACAGGCTCTGGAAACACCATATATTTT,CAWTTGTGSGNTIYF
NA,TRBJ1-1,once,TRBV19,TGTGCCAGTATAACCGCGGGGGGGACTGAAGCTTTCTTT,CASITAGGTEAFF
NA,TRBJ1-6,few,TRBV9,TGTGCCAGCAGCGCGACCAGGGGCGGTTCACCCCTCCACTTT,CASSATRGGSPLHF
TRBD2,TRBJ2-3,NA,TRBV7-2,TGTGCCAGCAGCAAAACTAGCGGGCGGAGAGATACGCAGTATTTT,CASSKTSGRRDTQYF
TRBD2,TRBJ2-1,NA,TRBV4-3,TGCGCCAGCAGCCACGAAGCGGGGGGGCGGTTCGCTGAGCAGTTCTTC,CASSHEAGGRFAEQFF
TRBD1,TRBJ2-2,NA,TRBV7-9,TGTGCCAGCAGCTTAGGGAGACAGGGTTCGGCCGGGGAGCTGTTTTTT,CASSLGRQGSAGELFF
NA,TRBJ1-1,NA,TRBV12-3/TRBV12-4,TGTGCCAGTCAGGCAATTAGGAACACTGAAGCTTTCTTT,CASQAIRNTEAFF
TRBD1,TRBJ1-6,few,TRBV15,TGTGCCACCAGCAGAGTTGACAGGGGACTCTCACCCCTCCACTTT,CATSRVDRGLSPLHF
TRBD1,TRBJ1-1,NA,TRBV28,TGTGCCAGCAGTCAACGCATCGATTACAGGGGGATTCGCACTGAAGCTTTCTTT,CASSQRIDYRGIRTEAFF
NA,TRBJ1-1,NA,TRBV19,TGTGCCAGTCAATACCAGCAGGGGAACACTGAAGCTTTCTTT,CASQYQQGNTEAFF
NA,TRBJ1-5,NA,TRBV2,TGTGCCAGCAGTGGACAGGCGGATAGCAATCAGCCCCAGCATTTT,CASSGQADSNQPQHF
NA,TRBJ2-5,NA,TRBV28,TGCGGTACCAGAGGAAGAGAGACCCAGTACTTC,CGTRGRETQYF
NA,TRBJ1-2,few,TRBV6-2/TRBV6-3,TGTGCCAGCAGTGAGGACAGTGTTTGGAATGGCTACACCTTC,CASSEDSVWNGYTF
NA,TRBJ1-2,once,TRBV6-2/TRBV6-3,TGTGCCAGCAGTTATTCGACTATACCCTCACATGGCTACACCTTC,CASSYSTIPSHGYTF
NA,TRBJ1-1,once,TRBV6-5,TGTGCCAGCAGTTTCAGACAGAACACTGAAGCTTTCTTT,CASSFRQNTEAFF
TRBD1,TRBJ1-1,once,TRBV5-1,TGCGCCAGCAGGGGACAGGGCCCCTCGAACACTGAAGCTTTCTTT,CASRGQGPSNTEAFF
NA,TRBJ1-2,NA,TRBV6-5,TGTGCCAGCACCCCGAGTTTGTTGGGGGGCTATGGCTACACCTTC,CASTPSLLGGYGYTF
TRBD1,TRBJ2-7,once,TRBV5-1,TGCGCCAGCAGCTTGGGGACAGGGGCAGGGGAGCAGTACTTC,CASSLGTGAGEQYF
TRBD1,TRBJ2-7,NA,TRBV6-2/TRBV6-3,TGTGCCAGCAGCCTCTTTGGGGCTACAGGGGGCGGCGAGCAGTACTTC,CASSLFGATGGGEQYF
NA,TRBJ1-1,NA,TRBV6-5,TGTGCCAGCCTGGGGCACACTGAAGCTTTCTTT,CASLGHTEAFF
TRBD2,TRBJ2-2,NA,TRBV6-2/TRBV6-3,TGTGCCAGCAGCCACCGACCGGGGGGGCCGTCCGGGGAGCTGTTTTTT,CASSHRPGGPSGELFF
NA,TRBJ1-2,few,TRBV5-6,TGTGCCAGCAGTGTTGAACGACAGGCGAGCTTCTATGGCTACACCTTC,CASSVERQASFYGYTF
NA,TRBJ2-3,NA,TRBV9,TGTGCCAGCAGCGCCGACCCGACTCATTCAGATACGCAGTATTTT,CASSADPTHSDTQYF
TRBD1,TRBJ2-7,NA,TRBV30,TGTGCCTGGGACGGACAGGGGGGAGCCTACGAGCAGTACTTC,CAWDGQGGAYEQYF
NA,TRBJ2-7,NA,TRBV9,TGTGCCAGCAGCGTGGAGGGATATTCCCCAAACGAGCAGTACTTC,CASSVEGYSPNEQYF
NA,TRBJ1-1,NA,TRBV4-3,TGCGCCAGCAGCCAAGGTCGGGGGATCGGGTTGAACACTGAAGCTTTCTTT,CASSQGRGIGLNTEAFF
TRBD1,TRBJ2-7,NA,TRBV30,TGTGCCTGGAGTTTCGACAGGGGGGACGAGCAGTACTTC,CAWSFDRGDEQYF
NA,TRBJ1-2,NA,TRBV5-6,TGTGCCAGCAGCTTCGGCAGGGAAGATGGCTACACCTTC,CASSFGREDGYTF
TRBD2,TRBJ2-1,NA,TRBV5-1,TGCGCCAGCAGCCCTGGACTAGCAAACAATGAGCAGTTCTTC,CASSPGLANNEQFF
NA,TRBJ2-1,NA,TRBV21-1,TGTGCCAGCAGCAAAGAGGGGAACCCTAGCGGGGGAAAATACAATGAGCAGTTCTTC,CASSKEGNPSGGKYNEQFF
NA,TRBJ1-1,NA,TRBV6-2/TRBV6-3,TGTGCCAGCAGTTACCCACGGGGAGCTTTCTTT,CASSYPRGAFF
NA,TRBJ1-2,many,TRBV5-4,TGTGCCAGCAGCTCGGACAGACCCCTCCCCGGGGGCTACACCTTC,CASSSDRPLPGGYTF
NA,TRBJ2-2,NA,TRBV24-1,TGTGCCACCAGTGACCCCTACGGACTACCGAACACCGGGGAGCTGTTTTTT,CATSDPYGLPNTGELFF
TRBD1,TRBJ1-5,NA,TRBV6-6,TGTGCCAGCAGGCCTTGGGACAGGGGGATCAATCAGCCCCAGCATTTT,CASRPWDRGINQPQHF
NA,TRBJ2-7,NA,TRBV4-1,TGCGCCAGCAGCCATCTGCCCGGTCGTTCCTACGAGCAGTACTTC,CASSHLPGRSYEQYF
TRBD1,TRBJ1-2,NA,TRBV7-9,TGTGCCAGCAGCTCTCCGGGACAGGAGTCCTATGGCTACACCTTC,CASSSPGQESYGYTF
TRBD1,TRBJ1-3,NA,TRBV13,TGTGCCAGCAGCTTCGAGACAGGGGGTAAAGGTGTTTCTGGAAACACCATATATTTT,CASSFETGGKGVSGNTIYF
TRBD2,TRBJ2-1,NA,TRBV10-2,TGCGCCAGCAGTGAGGGGACTACCAACTACAATGAGCAGTTCTTC,CASSEGTTNYNEQFF
NA,TRBJ1-6,NA,TRBV7-8,TGTGCCAGCAGTCAGGGGTGGGACACTTCACCCCTCCACTTT,CASSQGWDTSPLHF
TRBD1,TRBJ1-1,NA,TRBV5-1,TGCGCCAGCAGCTTGTCTCAGGGGGCGGTGAACACTGAAGCTTTCTTT,CASSLSQGAVNTEAFF